Below are 17 T cell receptor beta chains sequenced from a single sample in a study of CD8+ T cells in alopecia areata. RNA extraction and reverse transcription yielded cDNA as sequencing template. The table came from immunoSEQ multiplex PCR; TCRdb's copy has only in-frame clones and leaves some out. This table has roughly 150,000 clones, about 89% appearing once. Material: CD8+ T cells sorted from blood, obtained at week 0. The receptors were sampled from a human donor with alopecia areata.

The V gene is TRBV6-4, the J gene TRBJ1-1; D gene unclear. Germline V CDR1 and CDR2: MRHNA, SNTAGT. The CDR3 totals 11 residues. V lost 6 bases and J 5 bases, leaving 7 bases between the germline ends. This CDR3 reads CASSKGTEAFF. The DNA for the CDR3 is TGTGCCAGCAGCAAGGGAACTGAAGCTTTCTTT.

This chain joins TRBV29-1 and TRBJ1-2, with D possibly TRBD1 on 6 matching bases. CDR1 is SQVTM, CDR2 ANQGSEA, per germline. Trimming took 7 bases from V and 0 from J, leaving 12 bases between them. This CDR3 has 13 amino acids. CDR3 bases: TGCAGCGCTCGGACAGCATCTAACTATGGCTACACCTTC. Residues: CSARTASNYGYTF. The variable domain in full, with the rest retrieved from reference TRBV29-1 and TRBJ1-2, is SAVISQKPSRDICQRGTSLTIQCQVDSQVTMMFWYRQQPGQSLTLIATANQGSEATYESGFVIDKFPISRPNLTFSTLTVSNMSPEDSSIYLCSARTASNYGYTFGSGTRLTVV.

The chain links TRBV6-1 to TRBJ2-3, with 7 positions matching TRBD1. Germline V CDR1 and CDR2: MNHNS, SASEGT. The CDR3 is made up of 15 amino acids. V shed 10 bases and J 0 bases; nucleotides not matched to a gene: 10. The CDR3 sequence: CATAKGASSTDTQYF. The CDR3 DNA is TGTGCCACCGCAAAGGGGGCTTCGAGCACAGATACGCAGTATTTT.

This sequence joins TRBV7-9 and TRBJ2-1, with D possibly TRBD2 on 5 matching bases. Germline V gene data show CDR1 as SEHNR and CDR2 as FQNEAQ (reference sequence). The V and J ends lost 4 bases and 10 bases respectively, with 14 bases between them. CDR3 length: 13 residues. CDR3 sequence (DNA): TGTGCCAGCAGCTCGGGATCTCCGGGGGAGCAGTTCTTC. It translates to CASSSGSPGEQFF.

The J gene is TRBJ1-2, the V gene TRBV2; a weak D match, TRBD1 (5 bases). Trimming took 6 bases from V and 5 from J, leaving 16 bases between them. The CDR3 contains 14 residues. Germline CDR1 SNHLY, CDR2 FYNNEI. Here the CDR3 reads CASSQTGRLYGYTF. In DNA form, the CDR3 reads TGTGCCAGCAGCCAAACAGGACGGTTATATGGCTACACCTTC.

The chain is built from TRBV30 and TRBJ1-5; no reliable D call. The germline V and J ends were trimmed by 4 bases and 0 bases, with 19 bases remaining between them. The CDR3 loop spans 17 amino acids. CDR1 is GTSNPN, CDR2 SVGIG, per germline (reference sequence). The CDR3 DNA follows: TGTGCCTGGACCCTGGGGAGTTCTACTTATAGCAATCAGCCCCAGCATTTT. Protein product: CAWTLGSSTYSNQPQHF.

This sequence joins TRBV27 and TRBJ2-7; no definite D call. The CDR3 length is 13 residues. Trimming pared 5 bases from V and 0 bases from J, leaving 8 bases between. The V gene's germline CDR1 is MNHEY and CDR2 SMNVEV (reference sequence). CDR3 bases: TGTGCCAGCAGTCCCCCCGGCTCCTACGAGCAGTACTTC. As protein: CASSPPGSYEQYF.

This rearrangement joins TRBV13 to TRBJ1-1, with D unclear. Trimming left V 11 bases short and J 7 bases short, with 17 bases between. CDR1 and CDR2 (germline): PRHDT, FYEKMQ (reference sequence). CDR3 length: 12 amino acids. Here the CDR3 reads CAYSDGELEAFF. The CDR3 DNA follows: TGTGCCTACTCCGACGGGGAACTTGAAGCTTTCTTT.

This chain uses TRBV14 with TRBJ2-1, with 10 positions matching TRBD1. Trimming at V came to 6 bases and at J to 2 bases, leaving 4 bases not matched to a gene. The CDR3 is made up of 15 amino acids. The germline gives CDR1 SGHDN, CDR2 FVKESK. CDR3 bases: TGTGCCAGCAGGCCCGGGACAGGGGCCTACAATGAGCAGTTCTTC. Translated: CASRPGTGAYNEQFF. Full variable domain (remainder filled in from reference TRBV14 and TRBJ2-1): EAGVTQFPSHSVIEKGQTVTLRCDPISGHDNLYWYRRVMGKEIKFLLHFVKESKQDESGMPNNRFLAERTGGTYSTLKVQPAELEDSGVYFCASRPGTGAYNEQFFGPGTRLTVL.

The chain couples TRBV25-1 to TRBJ2-3; D ambiguous. The CDR3 runs to 11 residues. Germline lookup yields CDR1 MGHDK and CDR2 SYGVNS. Trimming pared 5 bases from V and 7 bases from J, leaving 7 bases between. This CDR3 reads CASSLGNTQYF. CDR3 DNA: TGTGCCAGCAGTTTAGGAAATACGCAGTATTTT.

A single count supports this clone. CDR3 in amino acids: CAWSGGQYSNQPQHF. The CDR3 nucleotides are TGTGCCTGGAGTGGTGGGCAGTATAGCAATCAGCCCCAGCATTTT. This chain uses TRBV30 with TRBJ1-5; D is ambiguous. The CDR3 extends over 15 amino acids. The V gene's germline CDR1 is GTSNPN and CDR2 SVGIG (reference sequence). Trimming left V 1 base short and J 0 bases short, with 10 bases between.

The genes are TRBV21-1 and TRBJ2-7; TRBD2 is the table's D call, not checked against the DNA. TRBV21-1 counts as a pseudogene. The CDR3 covers 15 residues. CDR3 protein: CASSKSGGADDEQYF. CDR3 DNA sequence: TGTGCCAGCAGCAAAAGCGGGGGGGCGGACGACGAGCAGTACTTC.

The J gene is TRBJ2-2, the V gene TRBV7-9, with D perhaps matching TRBD1 (6 bases). CDR1 SEHNR and CDR2 FQNEAQ come from the germline V gene (reference sequence). V lost 8 bases and J lost 0, with 19 bases in between. CDR3 length equals 17 residues. Here the CDR3 DNA reads TGTGCCAGCTGCCCGACCCGGGACACAGCGAACACCGGGGAGCTGTTTTTT. This encodes CASCPTRDTANTGELFF.

This chain connects TRBV7-2 to TRBJ2-5, with D unresolved. Germline V gene sequence: CDR1 SGHTA, CDR2 FQGNSA. This CDR3 has 12 residues. V gave up 5 bases and J gave up 4 bases, with 8 bases separating them. The CDR3: CASSQIRETQYF. CDR3 DNA: TGTGCCAGCAGCCAGATCAGAGAGACCCAGTACTTC.

The V call is TRBV7-8, the J call TRBJ2-1; D unresolved. The germline CDR1 and CDR2 sequences are SGHVS and FQNEAQ. The CDR3 totals 14 residues. The V end was cut by 1 base, the J end by 10 bases, with 14 bases between. In nucleotides, the CDR3 is TGTGCCAGCAGCTTAGACCTTTATGACGGGGAGCAGTTCTTC. The encoded protein is CASSLDLYDGEQFF.

The rearrangement uses TRBV9 and TRBJ2-1; TRBD2 matches at 8 bases. Losses at the gene ends were 6 bases for V and 8 bases for J; bases not matched to a gene: 13. The CDR3 sequence is 15 residues long. CDR1 is SGDLS, CDR2 YYNGEE, per germline. The CDR3 sequence: CASTASGGRYDEQFF. CDR3 coding DNA: TGTGCCAGCACCGCCAGCGGGGGCCGTTACGATGAGCAGTTCTTC.

This chain links TRBV2 with TRBJ2-7; possibly TRBD1 for D (5 bases). The CDR3 loop spans 12 amino acids. Per the germline V gene, CDR1 is SNHLY and CDR2 is FYNNEI. V shed 2 bases and J shed 5 bases, with 7 bases lying between them. The CDR3 region is CASSENRNEQYF. The DNA for the CDR3 is TGTGCCAGCAGTGAAAACAGGAACGAGCAGTACTTC. Full variable domain (rest looked up from reference TRBV2 and TRBJ2-7): EPEVTQTPSHQVTQMGQEVILRCVPISNHLYFYWYRQILGQKVEFLVSFYNNEISEKSEIFDDQFSVERPDGSNFTLKIRSTKLEDSAMYFCASSENRNEQYFGPGTRLTVT.